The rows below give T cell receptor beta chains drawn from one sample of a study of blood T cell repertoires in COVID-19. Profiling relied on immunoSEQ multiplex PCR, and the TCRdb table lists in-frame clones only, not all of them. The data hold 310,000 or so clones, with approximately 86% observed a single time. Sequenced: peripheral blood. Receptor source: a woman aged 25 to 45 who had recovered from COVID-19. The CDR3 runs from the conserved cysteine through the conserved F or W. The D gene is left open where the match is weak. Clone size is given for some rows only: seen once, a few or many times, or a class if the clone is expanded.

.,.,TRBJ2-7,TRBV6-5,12,TGTGCCAGCAGCGGACACTCCTACGAGCAGTACTTC,CASSGHSYEQYF
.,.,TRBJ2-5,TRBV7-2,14,TGTGCCGGAAACTGGGGGGGCCGGGGAGAGACCCAGTACTTC,CAGNWGGRGETQYF
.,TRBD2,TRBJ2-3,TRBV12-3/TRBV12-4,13,TGTGCCAGCAGTAGCGGGACTCCAACTACGCAGTATTTT,CASSSGTPTTQYF
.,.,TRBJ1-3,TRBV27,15,TGTGCCAGCAGTTTTCAAGGGGCGTATGGAAACACCATATATTTT,CASSFQGAYGNTIYF
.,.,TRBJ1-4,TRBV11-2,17,TGTGCCAGCAGCTTAGATCCCTTGGGGGGAACTAATGAAAAACTGTTTTTT,CASSLDPLGGTNEKLFF
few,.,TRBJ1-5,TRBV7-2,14,TGTGCCAGCAGCTTTGCAGGGGTGGATCAGCCCCAGCATTTT,CASSFAGVDQPQHF
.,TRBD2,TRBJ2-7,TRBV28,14,TGTGCCAGCAGTTCGGGACTAGTAGAGTACGAGCAGTACTTC,CASSSGLVEYEQYF
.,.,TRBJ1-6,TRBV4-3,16,TGCGCCAGCAGCCAAGATCGAACTGGCAGGGCTTCACCCCTCCACTTT,CASSQDRTGRASPLHF
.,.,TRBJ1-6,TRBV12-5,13,TGTGCTAGTGGGACTCAGATAGATTCACCCCTCCACTTT,CASGTQIDSPLHF
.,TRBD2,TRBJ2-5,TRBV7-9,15,TGTGCCAGCAGATACCTAGCGGGGGGCGAAGAGACCCAGTACTTC,CASRYLAGGEETQYF
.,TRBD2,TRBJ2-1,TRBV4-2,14,TGTGCCAGCAGCGTTCATTATACTAGCGCAGAGCAGTTCTTC,CASSVHYTSAEQFF